Described below is a single T cell receptor (beta chain) sequence and its context. The antigen remains unidentified. Assay used: immunoSEQ multiplex PCR; TCRdb lists only in-frame clones, some missing. The sample has more than 250,000 clones, 93% seen once. This sample stems from a study of T cell responses to AZD1222 COVID-19 vaccine. Study-level results: The sample set comprised mostly white British donors with more females, and clonal diversity was possibly underestimated. Baseline seropositives among AZD1222 recipients totaled only five to seven.

Germline V gene lookup returns CDR1 ENHRY and CDR2 SYGVKD. CDR3 length equals 12 residues. The V and J ends lost 9 bases and 8 bases respectively, with 13 bases between them. The sample consisted of peripheral blood, taken on day 0 of AZD1222 vaccination. The clonotype originates from an adult in good health. The chain combines TRBV10-3 with TRBJ2-2; D perhaps matches TRBD2 (5 bases). In DNA, the CDR3 is TGTGCCATTCGGACGGAGGTGGGGGAGCTGTTTTTT. Residues: CAIRTEVGELFF.